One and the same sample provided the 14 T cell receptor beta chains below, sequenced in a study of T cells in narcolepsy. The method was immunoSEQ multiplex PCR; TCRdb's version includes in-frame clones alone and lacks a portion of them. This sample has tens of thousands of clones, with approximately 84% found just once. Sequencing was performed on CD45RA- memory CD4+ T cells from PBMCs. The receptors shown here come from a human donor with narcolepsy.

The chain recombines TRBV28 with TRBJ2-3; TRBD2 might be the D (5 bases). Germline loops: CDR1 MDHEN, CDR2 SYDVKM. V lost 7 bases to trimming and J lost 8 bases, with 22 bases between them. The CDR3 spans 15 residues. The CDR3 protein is CASTSGLLSAGTQYF. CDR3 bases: TGTGCCAGCACATCTGGGCTCCTTAGCGCGGGTACGCAGTATTTT.

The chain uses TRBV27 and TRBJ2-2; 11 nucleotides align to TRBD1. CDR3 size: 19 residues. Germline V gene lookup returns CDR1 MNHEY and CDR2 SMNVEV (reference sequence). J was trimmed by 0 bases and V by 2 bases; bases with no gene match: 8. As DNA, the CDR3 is TGTGCCAGCAGTTTAAGGACAGGGGGCCTTAGTCCGAACACCGGGGAGCTGTTTTTT. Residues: CASSLRTGGLSPNTGELFF.

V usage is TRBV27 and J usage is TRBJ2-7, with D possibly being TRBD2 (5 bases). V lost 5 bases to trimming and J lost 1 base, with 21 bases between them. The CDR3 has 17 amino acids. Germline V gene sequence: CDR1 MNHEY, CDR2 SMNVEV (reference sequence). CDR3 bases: TGTGCCAGCAGTCCGCATACTATGAGCGGCAATTCCTACGAGCAGTACTTC. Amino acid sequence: CASSPHTMSGNSYEQYF.

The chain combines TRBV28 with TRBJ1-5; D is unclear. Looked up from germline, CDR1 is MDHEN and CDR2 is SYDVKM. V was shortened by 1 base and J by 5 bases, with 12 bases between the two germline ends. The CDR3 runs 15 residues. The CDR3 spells CASSLSARDHQPQHF. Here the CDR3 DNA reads TGTGCCAGCAGTTTATCCGCGAGGGATCATCAGCCCCAGCATTTT. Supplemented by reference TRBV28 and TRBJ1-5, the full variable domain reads DVKVTQSSRYLVKRTGEKVFLECVQDMDHENMFWYRQDPGLGLRLIYFSYDVKMKEKGDIPEGYSVSREKKERFSLILESASTNQTSMYLCASSLSARDHQPQHFGDGTRLSIL.

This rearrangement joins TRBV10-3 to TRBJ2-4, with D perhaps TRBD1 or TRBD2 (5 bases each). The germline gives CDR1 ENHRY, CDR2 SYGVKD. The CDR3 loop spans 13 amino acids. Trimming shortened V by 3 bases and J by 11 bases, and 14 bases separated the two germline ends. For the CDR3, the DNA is TGTGCCATCAGTGATGGACCTGGGGACCTTCAGTACTTC. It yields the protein CAISDGPGDLQYF.

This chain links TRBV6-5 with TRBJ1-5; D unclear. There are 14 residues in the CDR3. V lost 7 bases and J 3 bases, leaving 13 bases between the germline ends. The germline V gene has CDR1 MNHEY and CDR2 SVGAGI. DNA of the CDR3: TGTGCCAGCACGGAGGTCTCCCACAATCAGCCCCAGCATTTT. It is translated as CASTEVSHNQPQHF.

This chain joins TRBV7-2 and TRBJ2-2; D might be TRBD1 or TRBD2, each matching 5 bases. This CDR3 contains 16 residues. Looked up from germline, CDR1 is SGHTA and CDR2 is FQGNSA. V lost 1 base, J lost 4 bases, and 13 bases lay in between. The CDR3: CASSLGLGRPTGELFF. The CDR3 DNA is TGTGCCAGCAGCTTAGGATTGGGACGGCCCACCGGGGAGCTGTTTTTT. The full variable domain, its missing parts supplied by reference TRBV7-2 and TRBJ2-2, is GAGVSQSPSNKVTEKGKDVELRCDPISGHTALYWYRQSLGQGLEFLIYFQGNSAPDKSGLPSDRFSAERTGGSVSTLTIQRTQQEDSAVYLCASSLGLGRPTGELFFGEGSRLTVL.

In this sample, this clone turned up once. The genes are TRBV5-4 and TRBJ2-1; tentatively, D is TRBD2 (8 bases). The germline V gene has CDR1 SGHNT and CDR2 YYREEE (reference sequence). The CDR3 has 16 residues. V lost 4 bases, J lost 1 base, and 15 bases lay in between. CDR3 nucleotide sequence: TGTGCCAGCAGCGCGACAGGGACTAGGTCCTACAATGAGCAGTTCTTC. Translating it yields CASSATGTRSYNEQFF.

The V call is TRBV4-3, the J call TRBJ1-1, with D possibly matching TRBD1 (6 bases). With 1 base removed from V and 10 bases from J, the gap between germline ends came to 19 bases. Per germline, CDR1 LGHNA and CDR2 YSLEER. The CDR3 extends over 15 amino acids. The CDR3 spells CASSQGGRGAEGAFF. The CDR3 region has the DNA TGCGCCAGCAGCCAAGGGGGTCGGGGGGCCGAAGGAGCTTTCTTT.

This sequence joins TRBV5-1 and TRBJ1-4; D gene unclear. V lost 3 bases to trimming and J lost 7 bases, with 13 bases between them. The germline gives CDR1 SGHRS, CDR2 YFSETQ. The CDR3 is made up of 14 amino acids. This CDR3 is CASSSGLGGEKLFF. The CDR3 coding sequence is TGCGCCAGCAGCTCGGGCCTCGGTGGTGAAAAACTGTTTTTT.

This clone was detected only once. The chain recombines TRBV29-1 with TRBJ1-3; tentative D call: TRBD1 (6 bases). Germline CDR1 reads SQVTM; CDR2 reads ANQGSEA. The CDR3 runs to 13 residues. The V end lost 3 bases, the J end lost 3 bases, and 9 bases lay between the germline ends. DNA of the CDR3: TGCAGCGTTGAGGGGGCCAGTGGAAACACCATATATTTT. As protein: CSVEGASGNTIYF.

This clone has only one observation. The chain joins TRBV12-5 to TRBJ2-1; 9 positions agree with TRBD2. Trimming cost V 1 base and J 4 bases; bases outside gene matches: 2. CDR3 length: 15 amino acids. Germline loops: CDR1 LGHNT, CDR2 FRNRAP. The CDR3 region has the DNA TGTGCTAGTGGTTTGGGACTAGCGGATTACAATGAGCAGTTCTTC. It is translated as CASGLGLADYNEQFF.

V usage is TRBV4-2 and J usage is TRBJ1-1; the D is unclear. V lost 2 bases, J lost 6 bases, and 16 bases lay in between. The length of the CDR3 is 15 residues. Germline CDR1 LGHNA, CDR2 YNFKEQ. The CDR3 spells CASSQIRGWNSEAFF. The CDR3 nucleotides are TGTGCCAGCAGCCAAATCCGTGGGTGGAATTCTGAAGCTTTCTTT.

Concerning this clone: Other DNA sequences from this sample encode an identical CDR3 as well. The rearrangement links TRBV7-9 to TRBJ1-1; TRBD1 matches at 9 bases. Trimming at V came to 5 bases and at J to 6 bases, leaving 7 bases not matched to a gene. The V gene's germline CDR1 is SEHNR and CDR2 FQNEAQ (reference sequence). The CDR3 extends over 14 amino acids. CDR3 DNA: TGTGCCAGCAGCGTCACAGGGGGCAACGCTGAAGCTTTCTTT. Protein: CASSVTGGNAEAFF.